This T cell receptor beta chain was identified in a study of CD8 T cells in ankylosing spondylitis. Quantitative molecular-barcoded 5'-RACE generated the TCR beta libraries. Each CDR3 protein gets one entry after TCRdb re-called the 5' RACE reads with MiXCR. The table lists about 240,000 distinct CDR3 sequences, more than 9% of them singletons, with roughly 2.5% in the top ten. Whole-study findings and limits: A TCR beta motif of 7 to 9 highly homologous variants seemed to mark ankylosing spondylitis blood.

This clonotype was recorded at least ten times. The antigen remains unidentified. Germline V gene lookup returns CDR1 LGHDT and CDR2 YNNKEL (reference sequence). J lost 2 bases, V lost 8 bases, and 5 bases had no gene match. The CDR3 covers 15 residues. The sequencing sample was made of blood, either unsorted or a sorted T cell fraction (not recorded which). V usage is TRBV3-1 and J usage is TRBJ2-1; TRBD1 agrees at 11 bases. The receptor's source is a male donor with ankylosing spondylitis or in good health (not recorded which). The CDR3 DNA is TGTGCCAGCTGGGGGACAGGGGGACCCTACAATGAGCAGTTCTTC. This codes for CASWGTGGPYNEQFF.